The clone carrying this T cell receptor (beta chain) was found a few times. Whole blood, unfractionated, served as the material for total RNA extraction. The data originate from a study of human T cells and chemical hapten exposure. The germline V gene encodes CDR1 MGHDK and CDR2 SYGVNS. Between the trimmed V and J ends, which lost 4 bases and 3 bases, there was a span of 10 bases. The CDR3 covers 14 residues. In the library, unique molecular identifiers were attached to individual cDNA molecules. Using its own MiXCR run on the 5' RACE reads, TCRdb lists one record per CDR3 protein. The data contain approximately 80,000 distinct CDR3 sequences, around a sixth of them singletons.

This clonotype was obtained from a female donor in good health. V gene TRBV25-1 combines with J gene TRBJ1-5; no clear D. CDR3 nucleotides: TGTGCCAGCAGTGCCGGGTCTTACAATCAGCCCCAGCATTTT. As protein: CASSAGSYNQPQHF.